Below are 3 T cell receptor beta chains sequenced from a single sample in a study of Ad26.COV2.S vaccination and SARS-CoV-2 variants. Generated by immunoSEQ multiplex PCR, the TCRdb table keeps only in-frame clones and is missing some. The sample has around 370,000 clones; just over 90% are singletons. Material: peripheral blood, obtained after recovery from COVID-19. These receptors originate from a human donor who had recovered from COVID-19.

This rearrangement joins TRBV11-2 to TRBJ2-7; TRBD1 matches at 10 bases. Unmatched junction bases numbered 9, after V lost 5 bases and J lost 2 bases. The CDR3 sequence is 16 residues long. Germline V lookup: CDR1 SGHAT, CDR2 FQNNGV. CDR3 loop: CASSPSPGQGTYEQYF. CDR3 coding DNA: TGTGCCAGCAGCCCCTCTCCGGGACAGGGGACCTACGAGCAGTACTTC.

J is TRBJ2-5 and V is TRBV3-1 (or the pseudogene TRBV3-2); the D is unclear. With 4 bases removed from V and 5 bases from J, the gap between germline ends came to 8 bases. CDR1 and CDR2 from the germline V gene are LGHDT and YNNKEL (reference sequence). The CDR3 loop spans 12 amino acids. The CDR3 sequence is CASSLTGETQYF. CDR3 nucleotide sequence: TGTGCCAGCAGCCTTACTGGGGAGACCCAGTACTTC.

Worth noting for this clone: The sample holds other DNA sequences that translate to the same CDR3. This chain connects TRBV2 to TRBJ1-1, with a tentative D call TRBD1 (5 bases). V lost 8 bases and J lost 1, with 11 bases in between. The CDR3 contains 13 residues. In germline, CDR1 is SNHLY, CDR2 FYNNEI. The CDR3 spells CASSRDRNTEAFF. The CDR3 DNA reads TGTGCCAGCTCCCGTGACAGGAACACTGAAGCTTTCTTT.